The clone carrying this T cell receptor beta chain was found many times. The sample comes from a study of T cells in Graves' hyperthyroidism and ophthalmopathy. In germline, CDR1 is MNHEY, CDR2 SMNVEV (reference sequence). This CDR3 comprises 14 residues. V was clipped by 6 bases and J by 4 bases, with 15 bases between them. The CDR3 regions of TCR beta were amplified from RNA transcripts. TCR CDR3 underwent first-round RT-PCR with the HTBI primer set. One entry per CDR3 protein, called by TCRdb with MiXCR from the multiplex PCR reads. The sample records about 500,000 distinct CDR3 sequences, 17% being singletons.

The chain is built from TRBV27 and TRBJ1-1; D not certain. This receptor was identified in a woman in her late teens or twenties with Graves' ophthalmopathy. Sequenced material: blood. The CDR3 region is CASSFGSASTEAFF. The CDR3 DNA follows: TGTGCCAGCAGCTTCGGGTCGGCGAGCACTGAAGCTTTCTTT.